The clone carrying this TCR beta chain was detected ten times or more. MiXCR, applied by TCRdb to the RT-PCR reads, yields one record per CDR3 protein. Of some 24,000 distinct CDR3 sequences in the sample, 40% to 45% were seen once. Trimming stripped 6 bases from V and 7 bases from J, with 21 bases between. CDR1 and CDR2 (germline): MNHEY, SVGAGI. CDR3 length: 16 residues. This specimen comes from a study of patients and donors after allogeneic stem cell transplantation. The V call is TRBV6-5, the J call TRBJ1-4; D not certain. The material sequenced was blood, either unsorted or a sorted T cell fraction (not recorded which). This clonotype was obtained from a human donor who was either an allogeneic HSCT recipient or a stem cell or donor lymphocyte infusion donor (not recorded which). It is not recorded whose cells these are; they may come from a transplant donor. CDR3 in DNA: TGTGCCAGCAGGAAAACTGAAGCGGTGTACGGTGAAAAACTGTTTTTT. Translated, it gives CASRKTEAVYGEKLFF.